The T cell receptor (beta chain) under discussion was sequenced for a study of CXCR3-negative and CXCR3-positive naive CD8 T cells. Findings of the study overall: Naive cells that were CXCR3-positive had more hydrophobic TRB CDR3s (compared with CXCR3-negative naive cells). Both naive subsets had comparably high diversity; memory CD8+ cells much lower. It was found that naive subsets had comparable surface CD5, and TCR strength was inferred from TRB CDR3 properties.

Concerning this clonotype: The target antigen is unknown.

Naive CD8+ T lymphocytes were specified as CD45RO-CCR7+CD27+CD95-. With UMI labels, 5' RACE was used to prepare the TRB cDNA libraries. TCRdb reprocessed the 5' RACE reads, with one entry per CDR3 protein and no DNA. In total, the table holds about 120,000 distinct CDR3 sequences. CDR3 length equals 14 residues. Germline V gene sequence: CDR1 MDHEN, CDR2 SYDVKM. The receptor was derived from a human donor in good health. Some clones in this sample may be carry-over from other donors' samples. Sequencing was performed on naive CXCR3+ CD8+ T cells from blood. Subset described: CD45RO-CCR7+CD27+CD95- naive CD8+ T cells expressing CXCR3 (TNR3+). The rearrangement joins TRBV28 to TRBJ1-1; TCRdb lists TRBD1, though no DNA is available to test this call. This CDR3 reads CASNLQTGNTEAFF.